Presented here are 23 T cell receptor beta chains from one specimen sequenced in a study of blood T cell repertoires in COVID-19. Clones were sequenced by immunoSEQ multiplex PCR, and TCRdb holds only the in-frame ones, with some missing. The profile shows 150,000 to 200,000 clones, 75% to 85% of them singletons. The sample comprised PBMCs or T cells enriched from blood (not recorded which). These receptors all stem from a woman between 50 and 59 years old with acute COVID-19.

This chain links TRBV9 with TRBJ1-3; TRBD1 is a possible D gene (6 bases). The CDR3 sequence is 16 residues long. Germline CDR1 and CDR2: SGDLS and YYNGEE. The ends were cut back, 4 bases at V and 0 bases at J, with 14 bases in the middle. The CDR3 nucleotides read TGTGCCAGCAGCCCACCGGACAGATTCTCTGGAAACACCATATATTTT. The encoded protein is CASSPPDRFSGNTIYF.

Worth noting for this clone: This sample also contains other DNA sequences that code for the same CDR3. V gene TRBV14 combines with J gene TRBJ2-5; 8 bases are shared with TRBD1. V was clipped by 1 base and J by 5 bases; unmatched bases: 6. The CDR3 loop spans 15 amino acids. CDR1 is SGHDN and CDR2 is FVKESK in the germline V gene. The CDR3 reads CASSQARDRWETQYF. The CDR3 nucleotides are TGTGCCAGCAGCCAAGCTCGGGACAGGTGGGAGACCCAGTACTTC.

The CDR3 here is CASSSTDYYEQYV. CDR3 bases: TGTGCCAGCAGTTCCACCGACTACTACGAGCAGTACGTC. This chain uses TRBV6-1 with TRBJ2-7; weak D call: TRBD2 (5 bases). In germline, CDR1 is MNHNS, CDR2 SASEGT. V lost 5 bases, J lost 3 bases, and 11 bases lay in between. The CDR3 is 13 amino acids.

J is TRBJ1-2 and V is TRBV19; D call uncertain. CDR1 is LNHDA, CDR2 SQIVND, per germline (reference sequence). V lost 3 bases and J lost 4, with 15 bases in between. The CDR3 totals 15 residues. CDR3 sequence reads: CASSMLRQKGYGYTF. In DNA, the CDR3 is TGTGCCAGTAGTATGCTCAGACAAAAAGGCTATGGCTACACCTTC.

CDR3 in amino acids: CASSLIENQPQHF. CDR3 in DNA: TGTGCCAGCAGCTTAATAGAGAATCAGCCCCAGCATTTT. The chain combines TRBV7-9 with TRBJ1-5; D not resolved. The CDR3 has 13 amino acids. V was cut by 2 bases and J by 4 bases, with 6 bases left in between. The V gene's germline CDR1 is SEHNR and CDR2 FQNEAQ (reference sequence). Full variable domain (rest looked up from reference TRBV7-9 and TRBJ1-5): DTGVSQNPRHKITKRGQNVTFRCDPISEHNRLYWYRQTLGQGPEFLTYFQNEAQLEKSRLLSDRFSAERPKGSFSTLEIQRTEQGDSAMYLCASSLIENQPQHFGDGTRLSIL.

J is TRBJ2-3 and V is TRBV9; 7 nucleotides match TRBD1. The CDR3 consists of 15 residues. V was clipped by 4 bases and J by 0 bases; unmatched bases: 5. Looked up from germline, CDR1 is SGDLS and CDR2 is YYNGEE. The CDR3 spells CASSSADRSTDTQYF. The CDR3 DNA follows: TGTGCCAGCAGCTCCGCGGACAGGAGCACAGATACGCAGTATTTT.

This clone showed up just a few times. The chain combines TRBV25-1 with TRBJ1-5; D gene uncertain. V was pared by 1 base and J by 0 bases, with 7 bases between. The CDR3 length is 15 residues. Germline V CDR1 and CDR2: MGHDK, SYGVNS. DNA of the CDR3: TGTGCCAGCAGTGAATTACCAGATAGCAATCAGCCCCAGCATTTT. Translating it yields CASSELPDSNQPQHF. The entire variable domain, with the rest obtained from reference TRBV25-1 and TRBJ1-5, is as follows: EADIYQTPRYLVIGTGKKITLECSQTMGHDKMYWYQQDPGMELHLIHYSYGVNSTEKGDLSSESTVSRIRTEHFPLTLESARPSHTSQYLCASSELPDSNQPQHFGDGTRLSIL.

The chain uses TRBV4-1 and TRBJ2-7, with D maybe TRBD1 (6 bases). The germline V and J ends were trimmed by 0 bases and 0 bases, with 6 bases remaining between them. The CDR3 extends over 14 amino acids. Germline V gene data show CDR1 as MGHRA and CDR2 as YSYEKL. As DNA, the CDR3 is TGCGCCAGCAGCCAAGAACAGGGCTCCTACGAGCAGTACGTC. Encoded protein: CASSQEQGSYEQYV.

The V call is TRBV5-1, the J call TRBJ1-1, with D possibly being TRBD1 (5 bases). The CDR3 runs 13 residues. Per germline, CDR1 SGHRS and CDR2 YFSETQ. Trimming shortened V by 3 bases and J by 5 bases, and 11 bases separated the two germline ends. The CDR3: CASSWGGATEAFF. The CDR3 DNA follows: TGCGCCAGCAGCTGGGGGGGAGCAACTGAAGCTTTCTTT.

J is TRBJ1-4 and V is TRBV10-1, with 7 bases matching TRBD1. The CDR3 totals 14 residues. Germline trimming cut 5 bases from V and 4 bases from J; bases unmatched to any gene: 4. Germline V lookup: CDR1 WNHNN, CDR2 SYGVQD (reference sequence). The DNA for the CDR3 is TGCGCCAGCAGTTCCGGGACAGATAATGAAAAACTGTTTTTT. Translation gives CASSSGTDNEKLFF.

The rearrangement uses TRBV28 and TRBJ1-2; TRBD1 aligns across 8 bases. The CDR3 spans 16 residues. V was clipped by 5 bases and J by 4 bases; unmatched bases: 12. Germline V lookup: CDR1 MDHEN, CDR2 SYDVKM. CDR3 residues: CASSPSRGRDSYGYTF. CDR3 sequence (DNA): TGTGCCAGCAGTCCGAGCAGGGGGCGAGATAGCTATGGCTACACCTTC.

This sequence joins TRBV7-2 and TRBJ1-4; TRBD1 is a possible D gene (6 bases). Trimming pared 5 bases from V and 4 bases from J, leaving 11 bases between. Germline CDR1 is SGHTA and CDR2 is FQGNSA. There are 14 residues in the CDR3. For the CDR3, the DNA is TGTGCCAGCAGCGCGACAGGCTTTAATGAAAAACTGTTTTTT. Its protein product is CASSATGFNEKLFF.

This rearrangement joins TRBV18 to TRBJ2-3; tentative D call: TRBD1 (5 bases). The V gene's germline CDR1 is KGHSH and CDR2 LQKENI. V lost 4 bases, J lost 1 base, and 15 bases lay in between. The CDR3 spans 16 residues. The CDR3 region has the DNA TGTGCCAGCTCACTTATGCAGGGTGGTGGCACAGATACGCAGTATTTT. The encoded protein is CASSLMQGGGTDTQYF.

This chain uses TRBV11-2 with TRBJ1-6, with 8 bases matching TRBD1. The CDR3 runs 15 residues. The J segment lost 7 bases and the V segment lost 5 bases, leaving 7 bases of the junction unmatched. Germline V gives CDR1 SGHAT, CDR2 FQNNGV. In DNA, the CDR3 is TGTGCCAGCAGCCCTCGACAGGGGAGGAATTCACCCCTCCACTTT. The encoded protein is CASSPRQGRNSPLHF.

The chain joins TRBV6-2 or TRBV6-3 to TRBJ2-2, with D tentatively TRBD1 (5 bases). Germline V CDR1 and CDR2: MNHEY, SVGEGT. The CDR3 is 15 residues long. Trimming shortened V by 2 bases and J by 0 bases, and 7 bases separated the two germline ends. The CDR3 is CASSYARANTGELFF. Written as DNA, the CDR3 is TGTGCCAGCAGTTACGCCAGGGCGAACACCGGGGAGCTGTTTTTT.

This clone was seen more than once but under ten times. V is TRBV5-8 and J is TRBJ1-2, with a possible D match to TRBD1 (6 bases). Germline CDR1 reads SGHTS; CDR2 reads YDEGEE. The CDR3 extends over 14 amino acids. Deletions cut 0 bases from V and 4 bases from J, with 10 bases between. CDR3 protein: CASSLVDSVYGYTF. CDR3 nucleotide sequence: TGTGCCAGCAGCTTGGTGGACAGCGTCTATGGCTACACCTTC.

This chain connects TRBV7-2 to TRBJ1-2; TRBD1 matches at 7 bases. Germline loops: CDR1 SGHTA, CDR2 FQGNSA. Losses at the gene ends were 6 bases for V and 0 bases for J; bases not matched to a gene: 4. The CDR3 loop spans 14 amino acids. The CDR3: CASSEGATNYGYTF. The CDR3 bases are TGTGCCAGCAGTGAGGGGGCCACTAACTATGGCTACACCTTC.

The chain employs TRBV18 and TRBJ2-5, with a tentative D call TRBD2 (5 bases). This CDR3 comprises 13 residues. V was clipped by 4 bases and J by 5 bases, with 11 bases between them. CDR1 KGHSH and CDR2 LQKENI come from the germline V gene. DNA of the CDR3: TGTGCCAGCTCACAGATTGGCGGGGAGACCCAGTACTTC. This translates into CASSQIGGETQYF.

CDR3 nucleotide sequence: TGTGCCAGCAGCCAGACAGGGTATGATTCACCCCTCCACTTT. Translated, it gives CASSQTGYDSPLHF. The V gene is TRBV5-6, the J gene TRBJ1-6; TRBD1 matches at 7 bases. V was clipped by 4 bases and J by 8 bases; unmatched bases: 6. The germline V gene encodes CDR1 SGHDT and CDR2 YYEEEE. The length of the CDR3 is 14 residues.

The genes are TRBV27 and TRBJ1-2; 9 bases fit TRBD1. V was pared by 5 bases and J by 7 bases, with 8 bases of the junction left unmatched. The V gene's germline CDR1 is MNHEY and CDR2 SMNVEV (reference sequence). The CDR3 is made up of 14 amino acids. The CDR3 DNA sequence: TGTGCCAGCAGTCGACAGGGGGTGGATTTTGGCTACACCTTC. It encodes CASSRQGVDFGYTF.

This chain's CDR3 is CASKGQMNTEAFF. CDR3 DNA sequence: TGTGCCAGCAAGGGACAGATGAACACTGAAGCTTTCTTT. The chain couples TRBV3-1 (or the pseudogene TRBV3-2) to TRBJ1-1, with TRBD1 matching over 7 bases. Germline assignment: CDR1 LGHDT and CDR2 YNNKEL (reference sequence). The CDR3 sequence is 13 residues long. V lost 7 bases and J lost 0; bases outside the gene matches: 2.

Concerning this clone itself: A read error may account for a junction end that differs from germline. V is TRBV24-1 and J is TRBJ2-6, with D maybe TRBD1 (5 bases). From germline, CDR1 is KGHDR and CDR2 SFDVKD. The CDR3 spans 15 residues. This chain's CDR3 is CATSPGNSGANILTF. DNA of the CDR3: TGTGCCACCAGCCCAGGGAACTCTGGGGCCAACATCCTGACTTTC.

CDR3 protein: CANVEARDSIAKNIQYF. The DNA for the CDR3 is TGTGCCAACGTTGAAGCCCGGGACAGCATAGCCAAAAACATTCAGTACTTC. The V and J genes are TRBV10-3 and TRBJ2-4; 7 bases match TRBD1. This CDR3 is built from 17 residues. The J segment lost 0 bases and the V segment lost 10 bases, leaving 15 bases of the junction unmatched. Germline CDR1 ENHRY, CDR2 SYGVKD.